This T cell receptor (beta chain) was profiled in a study of CD8 T cells in Susac syndrome. Germline CDR1 is KGHSH and CDR2 is LQKENI. Trimming at V came to 5 bases and at J to 2 bases, leaving 10 bases not matched to a gene. This CDR3 is 16 amino acids long. The authors reverse transcribed roughly 0.5 to 1 ug RNA with random hexamers. TCRdb re-derived calls from the immunoSEQ multiplex PCR reads in MiXCR, one entry per CDR3 protein. The sample consists of about 240,000 distinct CDR3 sequences, 90% to 96% of them appearing once. V usage is TRBV18 and J usage is TRBJ2-7; 9 nucleotides agree with TRBD2. The sequence was collected from a human donor with Susac syndrome. Sequences were obtained from CD4+ T cells from PBMCs. CDR3 region: CASSSLAGVRPYEQYF. CDR3 DNA: TGTGCCAGCTCATCTTTAGCGGGAGTGAGACCCTACGAGCAGTACTTC.